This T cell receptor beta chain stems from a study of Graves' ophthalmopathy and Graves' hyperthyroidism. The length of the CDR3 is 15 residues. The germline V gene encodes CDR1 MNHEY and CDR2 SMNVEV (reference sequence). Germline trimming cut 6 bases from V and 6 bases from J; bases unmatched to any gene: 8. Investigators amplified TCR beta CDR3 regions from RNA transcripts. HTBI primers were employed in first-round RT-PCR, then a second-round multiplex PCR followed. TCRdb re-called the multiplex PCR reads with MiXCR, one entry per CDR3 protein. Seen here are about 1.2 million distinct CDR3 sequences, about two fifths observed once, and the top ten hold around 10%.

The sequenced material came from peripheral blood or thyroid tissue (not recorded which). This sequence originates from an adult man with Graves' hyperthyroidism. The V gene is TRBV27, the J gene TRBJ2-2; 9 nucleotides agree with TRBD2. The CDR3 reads CASRGRGGRSGELFF. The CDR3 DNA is TGTGCCAGCAGGGGGCGGGGGGGCCGCTCCGGGGAGCTGTTTTTT.